What follows is one T cell receptor (beta chain) and its context. This CDR3 has 15 amino acids. V lost 0 bases and J lost 3; bases outside the gene matches: 3. The germline gives CDR1 SNHLY, CDR2 FYNNEI. Enrollees, about 18 to 100 years old, lived in about two dozen US areas. This sample is part of a study of blood T cell repertoires in COVID-19. Some clones are missing from TCRdb's copy, which holds only in-frame ones; the method was immunoSEQ multiplex PCR. The sample yields about 430,000 clones, over 75% seen once. V and J are TRBV2 and TRBJ1-1; 8 bases agree with TRBD1. This TCR came from a woman under 30 who had been exposed to COVID-19. Sequencing input: PBMCs or T cells enriched from blood (not recorded which). The CDR3 reads CASSEAAGGHTEAFF. DNA for the CDR3: TGTGCCAGCAGTGAAGCTGCAGGGGGCCACACTGAAGCTTTCTTT.